This entry lists 10 T cell receptor beta chains sequenced from one sample in a study of T cell responses to AZD1222 COVID-19 vaccine. TCRdb's table, derived via immunoSEQ multiplex PCR, lists solely in-frame clones and lacks some. The data contain over 120,000 clones, around 90% of them singletons. The material sequenced was peripheral blood, taken on day 0 of AZD1222 vaccination. These receptors were collected from an adult in good health.

The chain links TRBV7-2 to TRBJ2-2; 7 bases match TRBD1. With 3 bases clipped from V and 4 bases from J, the junction kept 5 bases outside the gene matches. Germline V lookup: CDR1 SGHTA, CDR2 FQGNSA. The CDR3 extends over 15 amino acids. CDR3 DNA sequence: TGTGCCAGCAGCTTCCCACCAGGGGGCACCGGGGAGCTGTTTTTT. As protein: CASSFPPGGTGELFF.

The chain recombines TRBV4-1 with TRBJ1-6; tentative D call: TRBD1 (6 bases). CDR3 length: 16 amino acids. V lost 4 bases to trimming and J lost 8 bases, with 18 bases between them. Germline-derived CDR1 and CDR2 are MGHRA and YSYEKL. CDR3 protein: CASSPRTGSPYSPLHF. The CDR3 DNA sequence: TGCGCCAGCAGCCCCCGCACAGGGTCGCCCTATTCACCCCTCCACTTT.

This clone has more than one count but fewer than ten. The rearrangement uses TRBV5-8 and TRBJ2-7; possible D gene TRBD2, 5 bases. CDR1 is SGHTS and CDR2 is YDEGEE in the germline V gene. The CDR3 totals 13 residues. V was pared by 4 bases and J by 5 bases, with 13 bases between. The CDR3 DNA is TGTGCCAGCAGCAGAGGGATACGGGACGAGCAGTACTTC. It codes for CASSRGIRDEQYF.

In its sample, this clone was seen once. Within the sample, other DNA sequences also encode this same CDR3. The rearrangement uses TRBV11-3 and TRBJ1-1; D perhaps matches TRBD1 (5 bases). The CDR3 has 13 residues. CDR1 SGHNT and CDR2 YENEEA come from the germline V gene. Trimming removed 1 base at V and 4 bases at J, with 7 bases between. DNA for the CDR3: TGTGCCAGCAGCTTAGCCGGGGGCACTGAAGCTTTCTTT. It codes for CASSLAGGTEAFF. Filled out from reference TRBV11-3 and TRBJ1-1, the complete variable domain reads EAGVVQSPRYKIIEKKQPVAFWCNPISGHNTLYWYLQNLGQGPELLIRYENEEAVDDSQLPKDRFSAERLKGVDSTLKIQPAELGDSAVYLCASSLAGGTEAFFGQGTRLTVV.

This rearrangement joins TRBV11-3 to TRBJ2-1, with D maybe TRBD1 (5 bases). Deletions cut 3 bases from V and 2 bases from J, with 11 bases between. This CDR3 has 15 amino acids. The germline V gene encodes CDR1 SGHNT and CDR2 YENEEA. The CDR3 sequence: CASSLQGSAYNEQFF. The DNA of the CDR3 is TGTGCCAGCAGCTTGCAGGGAAGCGCCTACAATGAGCAGTTCTTC.

The chain combines TRBV5-5 with TRBJ2-7; D may be TRBD1 or TRBD2 (5 bases each). The CDR3 contains 14 residues. V was pared by 1 base and J by 0 bases, with 8 bases between. The germline gives CDR1 SGHKS, CDR2 YYEKEE (reference sequence). CDR3 bases: TGTGCCAGCAGCTTGTCGGGGACCTCCTACGAGCAGTACTTC. It specifies CASSLSGTSYEQYF.

Points on this clone: Other DNA sequences from this sample encode an identical CDR3 as well. J is TRBJ2-7 and V is TRBV7-6; TRBD1 aligns across 11 bases. Germline lookup yields CDR1 SGHVS and CDR2 FNYEAQ. The CDR3 covers 14 residues. Trimming at V came to 4 bases and at J to 4 bases, leaving 3 bases not matched to a gene. The CDR3 is CASSSGTGGYEQYF. CDR3 coding DNA: TGTGCCAGCAGCTCCGGGACAGGGGGTTACGAGCAGTACTTC.

The rearrangement uses TRBV2 and TRBJ1-5, with TRBD1 identical over 7 bases. The ends lost 7 bases at V and 6 bases at J; junction bases unmatched: 12. Germline V gene data show CDR1 as SNHLY and CDR2 as FYNNEI. The CDR3 is 15 amino acids. The CDR3 is CASTGEGAGSQPQHF. CDR3 sequence (DNA): TGTGCCAGCACCGGCGAGGGGGCCGGGAGTCAGCCCCAGCATTTT.

The gene calls are TRBV7-3 and TRBJ2-3; the D is unclear. The CDR3 runs 13 residues. Germline V gives CDR1 SGHTA, CDR2 FQGTGA. V gave up 3 bases and J gave up 6 bases, with 10 bases separating them. CDR3 residues: CASSFLGSDTQYF. As DNA, the CDR3 is TGTGCCAGCAGCTTTCTCGGGTCGGATACGCAGTATTTT. Full variable domain (outside the CDR3, taken from reference TRBV7-3 and TRBJ2-3): GAGVSQTPSNKVTEKGKYVELRCDPISGHTALYWYRQSLGQGPEFLIYFQGTGAADDSGLPNDRFFAVRPEGSVSTLKIQRTERGDSAVYLCASSFLGSDTQYFGPGTRLTVL.

This chain links TRBV27 with TRBJ2-7; 12 nucleotides line up with TRBD2. Germline V gives CDR1 MNHEY, CDR2 SMNVEV (reference sequence). Trimming removed 7 bases from V and 2 bases from J; junction bases left unmatched: 6. The CDR3 length is 15 residues. CDR3 sequence (DNA): TGTGCCAGCACTTTGACTAGCGGGGGCCCCTACGAGCAGTACTTC. Translating it yields CASTLTSGGPYEQYF.